This is a list of T cell receptor beta chains from one sample in a study of blood T cell repertoires in COVID-19. Clones were read by immunoSEQ multiplex PCR, and TCRdb kept only the in-frame ones, dropping some. The data show about 120,000 clones, with around nine tenths seen just once and 8% to 8.5% held by the top ten. The sequenced sample was peripheral blood. Source of these receptors: a woman in her 70s who had recovered from COVID-19. Each CDR3 is given with its conserved first and last residue. The size entry is marked missing in some rows and otherwise reads once, few, many or a size class.

j_gene: TRBJ1-4
v_gene: TRBV5-1
len: 15
abundance: -
CDR3aa: CASSLGLRTGEKLFF

j_gene: TRBJ2-1
v_gene: TRBV7-6
len: 15
abundance: once
CDR3aa: CASSPLPPPYNEQFF

j_gene: TRBJ2-5
v_gene: TRBV18
len: 17
abundance: -
CDR3aa: CASSPSGLAGGPETQYF

j_gene: TRBJ2-1
v_gene: TRBV7-2
len: 11
abundance: -
CDR3aa: CASSLLSEGFF

j_gene: TRBJ1-4
v_gene: TRBV4-1
len: 17
abundance: -
CDR3aa: CASTGGPGGGTNEKLFF

j_gene: TRBJ2-6
v_gene: TRBV27
len: 18
abundance: -
CDR3aa: CASSARPAGGPGANVLTF

j_gene: TRBJ1-5
v_gene: TRBV15
len: 15
abundance: once
CDR3aa: CATSSNRRDHQPQHF

j_gene: TRBJ2-2
v_gene: TRBV7-2
len: 17
abundance: -
CDR3aa: CASSLVASGSTTGELFF

j_gene: TRBJ2-5
v_gene: TRBV5-1
len: 13
abundance: -
CDR3aa: CASSPRNQETQYF

j_gene: TRBJ2-1
v_gene: TRBV20-1
len: 11
abundance: few
CDR3aa: CSARDQALEFF

j_gene: TRBJ2-1
v_gene: TRBV7-2
len: 17
abundance: -
CDR3aa: CASSRLQTSGGYNEQFF

j_gene: TRBJ2-7
v_gene: TRBV28
len: 11
abundance: -
CDR3aa: CASSLRYEQYF

j_gene: TRBJ1-1
v_gene: TRBV7-2
len: 14
abundance: -
CDR3aa: CASSPLQGNTEAFF

j_gene: TRBJ2-7
v_gene: TRBV5-6
len: 14
abundance: once
CDR3aa: CASSWAGGNYEQYF

j_gene: TRBJ1-6
v_gene: TRBV7-2
len: 15
abundance: -
CDR3aa: CASSSQGDGDSPLHF

j_gene: TRBJ2-7
v_gene: TRBV7-9
len: 13
abundance: few
CDR3aa: CASSFGLTYEQYF

j_gene: TRBJ2-7
v_gene: TRBV14
len: 11
abundance: -
CDR3aa: CASSQREEQYF

j_gene: TRBJ2-1
v_gene: TRBV19
len: 13
abundance: -
CDR3aa: CASTPQSGHEQFF

j_gene: TRBJ2-1
v_gene: TRBV11-3
len: 15
abundance: -
CDR3aa: CASSLGGITYNEQFF

j_gene: TRBJ2-7
v_gene: TRBV3-1/TRBV3-2
len: 15
abundance: -
CDR3aa: CASSQRSGATYEQYF

j_gene: TRBJ2-2
v_gene: TRBV12-3/TRBV12-4
len: 13
abundance: once
CDR3aa: CASGPGGAGELFF

j_gene: TRBJ2-5
v_gene: TRBV4-3
len: 16
abundance: once
CDR3aa: CASSQESSGLQETQYF

j_gene: TRBJ1-5
v_gene: TRBV7-6
len: 15
abundance: once
CDR3aa: CASSLGQGLNQPQHF

j_gene: TRBJ2-6
v_gene: TRBV30
len: 16
abundance: -
CDR3aa: CAWNRDRVPGANVLTF

j_gene: TRBJ1-2
v_gene: TRBV3-1/TRBV3-2
len: 15
abundance: -
CDR3aa: CASSLWGQGAGGYTF

j_gene: TRBJ2-2
v_gene: TRBV5-8
len: 15
abundance: -
CDR3aa: CASSLLRGDTGELFF

j_gene: TRBJ1-5
v_gene: TRBV29-1
len: 13
abundance: -
CDR3aa: CSVVRGRGQPQHF

j_gene: TRBJ2-7
v_gene: TRBV4-2
len: 15
abundance: -
CDR3aa: CASSQEGTRGYEQYF

j_gene: TRBJ1-1
v_gene: TRBV7-9
len: 13
abundance: -
CDR3aa: CASTDQVNTEAFF

j_gene: TRBJ1-6
v_gene: TRBV6-6
len: 16
abundance: -
CDR3aa: CASSYAREYANSPLHF

j_gene: TRBJ2-5
v_gene: TRBV2
len: 12
abundance: -
CDR3aa: CASSPESETQYF

j_gene: TRBJ1-4
v_gene: TRBV19
len: 13
abundance: -
CDR3aa: CASSPSRSEKLFF

j_gene: TRBJ2-5
v_gene: TRBV7-2
len: 16
abundance: -
CDR3aa: CASSLVGLAGGETQYF

j_gene: TRBJ2-7
v_gene: TRBV9
len: 14
abundance: few
CDR3aa: CASSASGLEDEQYF

j_gene: TRBJ2-7
v_gene: TRBV3-1/TRBV3-2
len: 13
abundance: -
CDR3aa: CASSLRIAGGRYF

j_gene: TRBJ1-2
v_gene: TRBV27
len: 15
abundance: -
CDR3aa: CASSLSTREVYGYTF

j_gene: TRBJ1-4
v_gene: TRBV10-3
len: 14
abundance: -
CDR3aa: CATGVRTGAEKLFF

j_gene: TRBJ2-3
v_gene: TRBV19
len: 14
abundance: -
CDR3aa: CASSKSGSTDTQYF

j_gene: TRBJ1-2
v_gene: TRBV7-2
len: 15
abundance: -
CDR3aa: CASSFRTGGERGYTF

j_gene: TRBJ1-1
v_gene: TRBV12-3/TRBV12-4
len: 12
abundance: -
CDR3aa: CASSFLQGEAFF

j_gene: TRBJ1-2
v_gene: TRBV4-3
len: 14
abundance: -
CDR3aa: CASSQAWTGYGYTF

j_gene: TRBJ2-1
v_gene: TRBV7-9
len: 16
abundance: -
CDR3aa: CASSVRGPSSYNEQFF

j_gene: TRBJ2-2
v_gene: TRBV9
len: 16
abundance: few
CDR3aa: CASSPRLAGAAGELFF

j_gene: TRBJ2-2
v_gene: TRBV19
len: 18
abundance: -
CDR3aa: CASSIPEAGGPGGGELFF

j_gene: TRBJ2-3
v_gene: TRBV2
len: 16
abundance: few
CDR3aa: CASTGRAAGGTDTQYF

j_gene: TRBJ1-5
v_gene: TRBV28
len: 16
abundance: few
CDR3aa: CASSLGGTGGVQPQHF

j_gene: TRBJ1-2
v_gene: TRBV6-6
len: 12
abundance: once
CDR3aa: CASSLPNYGYTF

j_gene: TRBJ1-6
v_gene: TRBV10-3
len: 15
abundance: few
CDR3aa: CAISAYRGYNSPLHF

j_gene: TRBJ2-7
v_gene: TRBV15
len: 16
abundance: few
CDR3aa: CATSRDLLASSYEQYF

j_gene: TRBJ2-7
v_gene: TRBV19
len: 14
abundance: -
CDR3aa: CASSIIGGSGEQYF

j_gene: TRBJ2-1
v_gene: TRBV19
len: 13
abundance: once
CDR3aa: CASSPGGGNEQFF

j_gene: TRBJ2-2
v_gene: TRBV7-9
len: 13
abundance: -
CDR3aa: CASSLTDTGELFF

j_gene: TRBJ2-1
v_gene: TRBV30
len: 13
abundance: -
CDR3aa: CAWRRAGVNEQFF

j_gene: TRBJ2-4
v_gene: TRBV28
len: 15
abundance: -
CDR3aa: CASSLFRVAKNIQYF

j_gene: TRBJ2-7
v_gene: TRBV19
len: 12
abundance: -
CDR3aa: CARTGRAYEQYF

j_gene: TRBJ1-5
v_gene: TRBV27
len: 16
abundance: -
CDR3aa: CASSSLSTGINQPQHF

j_gene: TRBJ2-1
v_gene: TRBV3-1/TRBV3-2
len: 16
abundance: once
CDR3aa: CASSHHRSGRGNEQFF

j_gene: TRBJ2-1
v_gene: TRBV27
len: 16
abundance: -
CDR3aa: CASSLMSSGIYNEQFF

j_gene: TRBJ2-1
v_gene: TRBV6-2/TRBV6-3
len: 16
abundance: -
CDR3aa: CASSYYGQGPINEQFF

j_gene: TRBJ2-7
v_gene: TRBV27
len: 14
abundance: -
CDR3aa: CASSPTGDVHEQYF